A selection of T cell receptor beta chains follows, all from one sample in a study of blood T cell repertoires in COVID-19. Profiled with immunoSEQ multiplex PCR; TCRdb holds only in-frame clones, not every one. The sample has about 100,000 clones, more than 85% seen once. Specimen: peripheral blood. The receptors were gathered from a man aged 55 to 69 with acute or convalescent COVID-19. Both conserved end residues are part of each CDR3. The order of the fields is D gene, V gene, clone size, J gene, CDR3 protein, CDR3 DNA. The D gene is left open where the match is weak. Only part of the rows carry a size: once, few, many, or a class if the clone is expanded.

d_gene: .; v_gene: TRBV5-8; abundance: .; j_gene: TRBJ2-7; CDR3aa: CASSLQQGVYEQYF; CDR3nt: TGTGCCAGCAGCTTGCAACAGGGAGTCTACGAGCAGTACTTC
d_gene: TRBD2; v_gene: TRBV11-2; abundance: .; j_gene: TRBJ2-1; CDR3aa: CASSLSAGAGNEQFF; CDR3nt: TGTGCCAGCAGCTTATCGGCGGGAGCAGGGAATGAGCAGTTCTTC
d_gene: TRBD2; v_gene: TRBV2; abundance: .; j_gene: TRBJ2-1; CDR3aa: CASFSGRRSYNEQFF; CDR3nt: TGTGCCAGCTTTAGCGGGAGGAGGTCCTACAATGAGCAGTTCTTC
d_gene: .; v_gene: TRBV11-2; abundance: .; j_gene: TRBJ2-7; CDR3aa: CASSSTTDLYEQYF; CDR3nt: TGTGCCAGCAGCTCCACGACAGATCTCTACGAGCAGTACTTC
d_gene: TRBD2; v_gene: TRBV5-1; abundance: .; j_gene: TRBJ2-1; CDR3aa: CASSRAGADNEQFF; CDR3nt: TGCGCCAGCAGCAGGGCGGGAGCCGACAATGAGCAGTTCTTC
d_gene: .; v_gene: TRBV27; abundance: once; j_gene: TRBJ1-1; CDR3aa: CASTSRGFTEAFF; CDR3nt: TGTGCCAGCACCTCCAGGGGATTCACTGAAGCTTTCTTT
d_gene: .; v_gene: TRBV6-5; abundance: few; j_gene: TRBJ2-7; CDR3aa: CASRPGVYEQYF; CDR3nt: TGTGCCAGCCGGCCAGGGGTCTACGAGCAGTACTTC
d_gene: TRBD2; v_gene: TRBV5-8; abundance: .; j_gene: TRBJ2-1; CDR3aa: CASSFGLAQFNEQFF; CDR3nt: TGTGCCAGCAGCTTCGGACTAGCACAGTTCAATGAGCAGTTCTTC
d_gene: TRBD1; v_gene: TRBV27; abundance: .; j_gene: TRBJ2-3; CDR3aa: CASSRDSNTDTQYF; CDR3nt: TGTGCCAGCAGTCGGGACAGTAACACAGATACGCAGTATTTT
d_gene: .; v_gene: TRBV12-3/TRBV12-4; abundance: few; j_gene: TRBJ2-3; CDR3aa: CASSFSGTDTQYF; CDR3nt: TGTGCCAGCAGTTTCTCGGGCACAGATACGCAGTATTTT
d_gene: .; v_gene: TRBV6-7; abundance: .; j_gene: TRBJ2-1; CDR3aa: CASSLTRNEQFF; CDR3nt: TGTGCCAGCAGCCTAACTAGGAATGAGCAGTTCTTC
d_gene: .; v_gene: TRBV29-1; abundance: .; j_gene: TRBJ1-6; CDR3aa: CSVETGNPNSPLHF; CDR3nt: TGCAGCGTTGAAACAGGGAATCCTAATTCACCCCTCCACTTT
d_gene: .; v_gene: TRBV25-1; abundance: .; j_gene: TRBJ2-5; CDR3aa: CASSEWGVQETQYF; CDR3nt: TGTGCCAGCAGTGAATGGGGGGTCCAAGAGACCCAGTACTTC
d_gene: .; v_gene: TRBV5-1; abundance: .; j_gene: TRBJ1-1; CDR3aa: CASSLDSEAFF; CDR3nt: TGCGCCAGCAGCTTGGATTCGGAAGCTTTCTTT
d_gene: .; v_gene: TRBV14; abundance: .; j_gene: TRBJ1-3; CDR3aa: CASSQGGPGNTIYF; CDR3nt: TGTGCCAGCAGCCAAGGGGGGCCTGGAAACACCATATATTTT
d_gene: .; v_gene: TRBV29-1; abundance: .; j_gene: TRBJ1-2; CDR3aa: CSVPRVTNYGYTF; CDR3nt: TGCAGCGTCCCCAGGGTAACTAACTATGGCTACACCTTC
d_gene: .; v_gene: TRBV2; abundance: .; j_gene: TRBJ2-5; CDR3aa: CASSTLAQETQYF; CDR3nt: TGTGCCAGCAGCACACTAGCCCAAGAGACCCAGTACTTC
d_gene: .; v_gene: TRBV7-3; abundance: once; j_gene: TRBJ1-1; CDR3aa: CASSRTVNTEAFF; CDR3nt: TGTGCCAGCAGCCGGACAGTGAACACTGAAGCTTTCTTT
d_gene: .; v_gene: TRBV7-4; abundance: .; j_gene: TRBJ2-4; CDR3aa: CASSTAREVTKNIQYF; CDR3nt: TGTGCCAGCAGCACAGCCAGGGAAGTGACCAAAAACATTCAGTACTTC
d_gene: TRBD1; v_gene: TRBV3-1/TRBV3-2; abundance: .; j_gene: TRBJ1-2; CDR3aa: CASSPTGLGYTF; CDR3nt: TGTGCCAGCAGCCCGACAGGGCTTGGCTACACCTTC
d_gene: TRBD1; v_gene: TRBV5-1; abundance: .; j_gene: TRBJ1-1; CDR3aa: CASSSQTGNPEAFF; CDR3nt: TGCGCCAGCAGCTCCCAGACAGGGAACCCTGAAGCTTTCTTT
d_gene: .; v_gene: TRBV27; abundance: .; j_gene: TRBJ1-6; CDR3aa: CASSLQNSPLHF; CDR3nt: TGTGCCAGCAGTTTACAGAATTCACCCCTCCACTTT
d_gene: .; v_gene: TRBV28; abundance: once; j_gene: TRBJ2-5; CDR3aa: CASSLRGTQYF; CDR3nt: TGTGCCAGCAGTTTGCGGGGGACCCAGTACTTC
d_gene: .; v_gene: TRBV2; abundance: .; j_gene: TRBJ1-6; CDR3aa: CASSSSRGVRSPLHF; CDR3nt: TGTGCCAGCAGCTCCTCCAGGGGCGTTCGTTCACCCCTCCACTTT
d_gene: TRBD1; v_gene: TRBV12-5; abundance: .; j_gene: TRBJ2-1; CDR3aa: CASGLNTGGAHNEQFF; CDR3nt: TGTGCTAGTGGATTGAATACAGGGGGCGCGCACAATGAGCAGTTCTTC
d_gene: TRBD1; v_gene: TRBV27; abundance: .; j_gene: TRBJ1-4; CDR3aa: CASSLGTGVEKLFF; CDR3nt: TGTGCCAGCAGTTTAGGAACAGGGGTTGAAAAACTGTTTTTT
d_gene: .; v_gene: TRBV9; abundance: .; j_gene: TRBJ1-3; CDR3aa: CASSARSDFGNTIYF; CDR3nt: TGTGCCAGCAGCGCGCGATCTGATTTTGGAAACACCATATATTTT
d_gene: .; v_gene: TRBV19; abundance: .; j_gene: TRBJ1-1; CDR3aa: CASSTYQGNTEAFF; CDR3nt: TGTGCCAGCTCAACTTACCAGGGGAACACTGAAGCTTTCTTT
d_gene: TRBD1; v_gene: TRBV6-5; abundance: .; j_gene: TRBJ1-1; CDR3aa: CASSRDRGTNTEAFF; CDR3nt: TGTGCCAGCAGTCGGGACAGGGGCACGAACACTGAAGCTTTCTTT
d_gene: TRBD2; v_gene: TRBV27; abundance: .; j_gene: TRBJ2-5; CDR3aa: CASSRRGSGGRETQYF; CDR3nt: TGTGCCAGCAGCCGACGGGGTAGCGGGGGTCGGGAGACCCAGTACTTC
d_gene: TRBD1; v_gene: TRBV2; abundance: .; j_gene: TRBJ1-2; CDR3aa: CASRVGGAGGYTF; CDR3nt: TGTGCCAGCAGGGTAGGGGGCGCAGGGGGCTACACCTTC
d_gene: TRBD2; v_gene: TRBV11-1; abundance: once; j_gene: TRBJ2-1; CDR3aa: CASSLAGGLSYNEQFF; CDR3nt: TGTGCCAGCAGCTTGGCGGGAGGCCTATCCTACAATGAGCAGTTCTTC
d_gene: TRBD2; v_gene: TRBV7-2; abundance: once; j_gene: TRBJ2-3; CDR3aa: CASSRLATTDTQYF; CDR3nt: TGTGCCAGCAGCAGACTAGCGACCACAGATACGCAGTATTTT
d_gene: .; v_gene: TRBV7-3; abundance: .; j_gene: TRBJ2-6; CDR3aa: CASSPGGVSGANVLTF; CDR3nt: TGTGCCAGCAGCCCCGGAGGAGTCTCTGGGGCCAACGTCCTGACTTTC
d_gene: .; v_gene: TRBV9; abundance: .; j_gene: TRBJ2-2; CDR3aa: CASSPRSNTGELFF; CDR3nt: TGTGCCAGCAGCCCCCGAAGCAACACCGGGGAGCTGTTTTTT
d_gene: TRBD1; v_gene: TRBV5-1; abundance: .; j_gene: TRBJ1-4; CDR3aa: CASSPGQGATSNEKLFF; CDR3nt: TGCGCCAGCAGCCCCGGACAGGGGGCGACTTCGAATGAAAAACTGTTTTTT
d_gene: .; v_gene: TRBV7-3; abundance: .; j_gene: TRBJ2-5; CDR3aa: CASSPSGEVETQYF; CDR3nt: TGTGCCAGCAGCCCGTCGGGGGAGGTCGAGACCCAGTACTTC
d_gene: .; v_gene: TRBV7-8; abundance: .; j_gene: TRBJ2-2; CDR3aa: CASTPGDTGELFF; CDR3nt: TGTGCCAGCACCCCGGGGGACACCGGGGAGCTGTTTTTT
d_gene: TRBD1; v_gene: TRBV19; abundance: .; j_gene: TRBJ1-1; CDR3aa: CASSERQGVATEAFF; CDR3nt: TGTGCCAGTAGTGAGAGACAGGGGGTCGCCACTGAAGCTTTCTTT
d_gene: TRBD1; v_gene: TRBV19; abundance: .; j_gene: TRBJ1-2; CDR3aa: CATSGGRGHFGYTF; CDR3nt: TGTGCCACTTCCGGTGGCAGGGGGCATTTTGGCTACACCTTC
d_gene: .; v_gene: TRBV4-1; abundance: .; j_gene: TRBJ1-5; CDR3aa: CASSQDVGGAPNQPQHF; CDR3nt: TGCGCCAGCAGCCAAGATGTCGGGGGGGCACCAAATCAGCCCCAGCATTTT
d_gene: .; v_gene: TRBV28; abundance: .; j_gene: TRBJ2-3; CDR3aa: CASSSYSSALTDTQYF; CDR3nt: TGTGCCAGCAGTTCCTATTCTAGCGCGCTCACAGATACGCAGTATTTT
d_gene: .; v_gene: TRBV7-9; abundance: .; j_gene: TRBJ1-1; CDR3aa: CASRDRLSNTEAFF; CDR3nt: TGTGCCAGCAGAGACAGGCTTTCGAACACTGAAGCTTTCTTT
d_gene: TRBD1; v_gene: TRBV3-1/TRBV3-2; abundance: .; j_gene: TRBJ2-5; CDR3aa: CASSQGGQGQETQYF; CDR3nt: TGTGCCAGCAGCCAAGGGGGACAGGGACAAGAGACCCAGTACTTC
d_gene: .; v_gene: TRBV7-2; abundance: once; j_gene: TRBJ1-5; CDR3aa: CASSLWGGLNQPQHF; CDR3nt: TGTGCCAGCAGCCTTTGGGGGGGGTTGAATCAGCCCCAGCATTTT
d_gene: .; v_gene: TRBV19; abundance: once; j_gene: TRBJ1-1; CDR3aa: CASSIGAGTTEAFF; CDR3nt: TGTGCCAGTAGTATAGGTGCGGGGACCACTGAAGCTTTCTTT
d_gene: TRBD1; v_gene: TRBV10-3; abundance: .; j_gene: TRBJ2-2; CDR3aa: CAISVGQGNTGELFF; CDR3nt: TGTGCCATCAGCGTAGGACAGGGAAACACCGGGGAGCTGTTTTTT
d_gene: TRBD2; v_gene: TRBV7-3; abundance: .; j_gene: TRBJ2-1; CDR3aa: CASSSAGTNSYNEQFF; CDR3nt: TGTGCCAGCAGCTCGGCCGGGACTAACAGCTACAATGAGCAGTTCTTC
d_gene: TRBD2; v_gene: TRBV28; abundance: once; j_gene: TRBJ2-5; CDR3aa: CASSAGGAETQYF; CDR3nt: TGTGCCAGCAGTGCGGGGGGCGCGGAGACCCAGTACTTC
d_gene: TRBD2; v_gene: TRBV29-1; abundance: .; j_gene: TRBJ2-3; CDR3aa: CSVLAGSSTDTQYF; CDR3nt: TGCAGCGTACTAGCGGGGTCTAGCACAGATACGCAGTATTTT
d_gene: TRBD1; v_gene: TRBV19; abundance: .; j_gene: TRBJ2-1; CDR3aa: CASSIGETGFYNEQFF; CDR3nt: TGTGCCAGTAGTATAGGCGAGACAGGGTTCTACAATGAGCAGTTCTTC
d_gene: .; v_gene: TRBV5-5; abundance: .; j_gene: TRBJ2-5; CDR3aa: CASSRDFQETQYF; CDR3nt: TGTGCCAGCAGCCGGGACTTCCAAGAGACCCAGTACTTC
d_gene: TRBD1; v_gene: TRBV6-4; abundance: once; j_gene: TRBJ1-2; CDR3aa: CASSGKNRGGNYGYTF; CDR3nt: TGTGCCAGCAGTGGAAAGAACAGGGGGGGTAACTATGGCTACACCTTC
d_gene: .; v_gene: TRBV5-8; abundance: .; j_gene: TRBJ2-5; CDR3aa: CASSLKSMRPQETQYF; CDR3nt: TGTGCCAGCAGCTTGAAATCCATGCGACCACAGGAGACCCAGTACTTC